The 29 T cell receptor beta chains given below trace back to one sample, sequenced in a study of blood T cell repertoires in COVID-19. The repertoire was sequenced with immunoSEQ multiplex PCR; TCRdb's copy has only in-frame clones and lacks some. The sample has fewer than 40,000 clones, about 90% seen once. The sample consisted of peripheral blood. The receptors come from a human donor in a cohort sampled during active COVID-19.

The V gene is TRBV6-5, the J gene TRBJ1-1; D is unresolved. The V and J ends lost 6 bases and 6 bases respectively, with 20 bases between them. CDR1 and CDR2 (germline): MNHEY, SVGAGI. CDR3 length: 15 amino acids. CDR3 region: CASSRPGFQVAEAFF. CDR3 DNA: TGTGCCAGCAGCCGGCCGGGGTTTCAAGTAGCTGAAGCTTTCTTT.

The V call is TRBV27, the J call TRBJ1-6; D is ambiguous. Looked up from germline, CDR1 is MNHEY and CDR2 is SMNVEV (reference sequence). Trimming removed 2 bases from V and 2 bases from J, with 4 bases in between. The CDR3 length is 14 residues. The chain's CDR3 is CASSLRAYNSPLHF. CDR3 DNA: TGTGCCAGCAGTTTACGGGCCTATAATTCACCCCTCCACTTT.

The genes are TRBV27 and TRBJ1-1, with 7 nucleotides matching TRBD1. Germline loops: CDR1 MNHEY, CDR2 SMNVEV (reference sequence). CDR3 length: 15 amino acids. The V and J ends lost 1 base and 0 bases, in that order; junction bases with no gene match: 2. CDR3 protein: CASSLWGQLNTEAFF. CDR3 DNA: TGTGCCAGCAGTTTATGGGGACAGTTGAACACTGAAGCTTTCTTT.

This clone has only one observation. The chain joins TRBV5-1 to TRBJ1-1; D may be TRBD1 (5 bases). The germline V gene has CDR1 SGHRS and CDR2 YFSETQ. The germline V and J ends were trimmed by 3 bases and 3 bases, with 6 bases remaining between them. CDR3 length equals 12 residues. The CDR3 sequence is CASSWGDTEAFF. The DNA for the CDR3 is TGCGCCAGCAGCTGGGGGGACACTGAAGCTTTCTTT.

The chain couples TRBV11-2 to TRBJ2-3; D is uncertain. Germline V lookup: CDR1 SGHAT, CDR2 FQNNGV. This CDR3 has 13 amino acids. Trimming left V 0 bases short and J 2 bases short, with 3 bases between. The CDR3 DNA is TGTGCCAGCAGCTTAGACCTCACAGATACGCAGTATTTT. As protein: CASSLDLTDTQYF.

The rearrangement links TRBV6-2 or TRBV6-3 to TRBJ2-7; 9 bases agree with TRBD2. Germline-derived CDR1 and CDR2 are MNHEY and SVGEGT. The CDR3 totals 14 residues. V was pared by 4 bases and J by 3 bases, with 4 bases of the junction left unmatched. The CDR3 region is CASSWASGVYEQYV. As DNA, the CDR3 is TGTGCCAGCAGTTGGGCTAGCGGGGTCTACGAGCAGTACGTC.

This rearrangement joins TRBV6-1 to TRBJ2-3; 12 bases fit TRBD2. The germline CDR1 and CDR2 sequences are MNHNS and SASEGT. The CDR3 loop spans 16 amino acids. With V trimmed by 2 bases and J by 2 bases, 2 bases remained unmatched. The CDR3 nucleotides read TGTGCCAGCAGTGAAACTAGCGGGGGGCCCACAGATACGCAGTATTTT. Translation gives CASSETSGGPTDTQYF.

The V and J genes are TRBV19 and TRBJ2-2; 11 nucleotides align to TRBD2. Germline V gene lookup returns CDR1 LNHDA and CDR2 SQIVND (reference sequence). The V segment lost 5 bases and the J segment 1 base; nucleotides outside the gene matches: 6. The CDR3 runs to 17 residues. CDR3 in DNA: TGTGCCAGTAGTTCCTTTACTAGCGGGGGGAACACCGGGGAGCTGTTTTTT. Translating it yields CASSSFTSGGNTGELFF. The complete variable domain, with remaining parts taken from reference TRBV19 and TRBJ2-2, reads DGGITQSPKYLFRKEGQNVTLSCEQNLNHDAMYWYRQDPGQGLRLIYYSQIVNDFQKGDIAEGYSVSREKKESFPLTVTSAQKNPTAFYLCASSSFTSGGNTGELFFGEGSRLTVL.

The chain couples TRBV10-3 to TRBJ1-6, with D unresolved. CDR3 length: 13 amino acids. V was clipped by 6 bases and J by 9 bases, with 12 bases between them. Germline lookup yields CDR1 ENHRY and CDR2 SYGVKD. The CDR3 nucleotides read TGTGCCATCAGCGGGTTAGGAGGTTCACCCCTCCACTTT. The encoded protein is CAISGLGGSPLHF.

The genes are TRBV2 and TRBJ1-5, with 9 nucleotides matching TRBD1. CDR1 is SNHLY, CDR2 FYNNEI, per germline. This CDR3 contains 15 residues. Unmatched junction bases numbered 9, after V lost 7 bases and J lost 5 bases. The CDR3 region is CASTKAGTGYQPQHF. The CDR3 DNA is TGTGCCAGCACTAAAGCAGGGACAGGGTATCAGCCCCAGCATTTT.

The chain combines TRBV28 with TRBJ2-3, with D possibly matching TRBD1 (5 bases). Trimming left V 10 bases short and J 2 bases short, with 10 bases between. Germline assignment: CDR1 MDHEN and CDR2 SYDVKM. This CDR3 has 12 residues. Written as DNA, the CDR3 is TGTGCCATCTCGGACAACACAGATACGCAGTATTTT. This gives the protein CAISDNTDTQYF.

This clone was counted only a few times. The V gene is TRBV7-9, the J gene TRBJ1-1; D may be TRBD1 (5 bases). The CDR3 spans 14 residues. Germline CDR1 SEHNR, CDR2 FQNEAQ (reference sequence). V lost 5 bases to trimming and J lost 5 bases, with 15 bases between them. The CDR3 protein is CASSLRGLLTEAFF. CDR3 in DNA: TGTGCCAGCAGCCTTAGGGGCCTTTTAACTGAAGCTTTCTTT.

The DNA of the CDR3 is TGTGCCAGTAGCCTACCCACGGCCGGGTTACAAGAGACCCAGTACTTC. Encoded protein: CASSLPTAGLQETQYF. This chain connects TRBV19 to TRBJ2-5, with D unclear. This CDR3 has 16 amino acids. V was clipped by 6 bases and J by 2 bases, with 19 bases between them. The germline V gene has CDR1 LNHDA and CDR2 SQIVND (reference sequence).

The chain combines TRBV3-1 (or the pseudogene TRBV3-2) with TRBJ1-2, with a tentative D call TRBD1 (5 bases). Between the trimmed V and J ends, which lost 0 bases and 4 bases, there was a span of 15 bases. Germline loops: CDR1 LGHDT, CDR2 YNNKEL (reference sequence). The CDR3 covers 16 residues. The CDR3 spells CASSQDMTASGYGYTF. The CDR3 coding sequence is TGTGCCAGCAGCCAAGATATGACAGCTTCGGGCTATGGCTACACCTTC.

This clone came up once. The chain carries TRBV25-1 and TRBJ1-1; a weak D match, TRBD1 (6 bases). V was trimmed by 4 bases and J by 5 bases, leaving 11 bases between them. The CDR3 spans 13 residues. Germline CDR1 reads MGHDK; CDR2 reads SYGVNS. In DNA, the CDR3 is TGTGCCAGCAGTGGAACCAGGGGTACTGAAGCTTTCTTT. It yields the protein CASSGTRGTEAFF.

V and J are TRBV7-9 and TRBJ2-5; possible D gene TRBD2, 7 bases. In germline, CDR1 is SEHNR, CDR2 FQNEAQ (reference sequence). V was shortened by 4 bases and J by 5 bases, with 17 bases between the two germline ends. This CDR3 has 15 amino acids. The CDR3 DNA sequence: TGTGCCAGCAGCTCCCGGGGGGCCACGGCGGAGACCCAGTACTTC. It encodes CASSSRGATAETQYF.

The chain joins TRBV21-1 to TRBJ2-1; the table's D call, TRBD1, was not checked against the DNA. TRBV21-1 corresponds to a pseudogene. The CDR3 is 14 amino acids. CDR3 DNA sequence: TGTGCCAGCAGCAGGACACTCCGCTACAATGAGCAGTTCTTC. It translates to CASSRTLRYNEQFF.

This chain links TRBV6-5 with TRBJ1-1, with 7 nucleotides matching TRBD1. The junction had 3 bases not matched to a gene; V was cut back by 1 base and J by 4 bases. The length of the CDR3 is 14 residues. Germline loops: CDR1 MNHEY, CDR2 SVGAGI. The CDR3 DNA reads TGTGCCAGCAGTTACTTTCGACAGGGCACTGAAGCTTTCTTT. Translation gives CASSYFRQGTEAFF.

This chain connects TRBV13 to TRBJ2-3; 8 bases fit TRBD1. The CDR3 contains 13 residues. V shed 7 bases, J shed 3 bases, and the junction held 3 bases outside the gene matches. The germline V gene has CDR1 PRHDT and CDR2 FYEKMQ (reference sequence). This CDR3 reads CASNGQGTDTQYF. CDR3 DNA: TGTGCCAGCAATGGACAGGGAACAGATACGCAGTATTTT.

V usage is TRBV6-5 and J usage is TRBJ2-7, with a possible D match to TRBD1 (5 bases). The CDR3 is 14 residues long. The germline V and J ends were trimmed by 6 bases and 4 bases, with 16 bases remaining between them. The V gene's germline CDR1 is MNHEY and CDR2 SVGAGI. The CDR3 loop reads CASSRDSFPYEQYV. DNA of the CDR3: TGTGCCAGCAGCCGCGACAGTTTCCCGTACGAGCAGTACGTC.

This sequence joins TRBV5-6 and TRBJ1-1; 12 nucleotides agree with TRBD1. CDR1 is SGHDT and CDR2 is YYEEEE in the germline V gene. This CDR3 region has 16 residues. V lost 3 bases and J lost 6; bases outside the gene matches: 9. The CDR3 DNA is TGTGCCAGCAGCTCCGGGACAGGGGGCGAGTTCGCTGAAGCTTTCTTT. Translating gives CASSSGTGGEFAEAFF.

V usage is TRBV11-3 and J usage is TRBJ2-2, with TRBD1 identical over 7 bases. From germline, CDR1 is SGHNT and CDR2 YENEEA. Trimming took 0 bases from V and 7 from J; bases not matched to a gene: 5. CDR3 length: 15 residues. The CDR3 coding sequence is TGTGCCAGCAGCTTAGATCAAGGGGGCGGCGGGGAGCTGTTTTTT. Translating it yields CASSLDQGGGGELFF.

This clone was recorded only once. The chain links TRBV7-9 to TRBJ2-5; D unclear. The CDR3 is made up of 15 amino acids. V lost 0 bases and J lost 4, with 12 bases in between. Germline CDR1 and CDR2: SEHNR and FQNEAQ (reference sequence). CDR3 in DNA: TGTGCCAGCAGCTTAGCGCAGCTAGTTGGAGAGACCCAGTACTTC. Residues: CASSLAQLVGETQYF.

Here the CDR3 DNA reads TGTGCCAGCAGCTTATATACGGAGGCCCGCTATGGCTACACCTTC. Translating gives CASSLYTEARYGYTF. The J gene is TRBJ1-2, the V gene TRBV7-9; D remains unclear. Germline assignment: CDR1 SEHNR and CDR2 FQNEAQ (reference sequence). V was shortened by 2 bases and J by 4 bases, with 14 bases between the two germline ends. CDR3 size: 15 residues.

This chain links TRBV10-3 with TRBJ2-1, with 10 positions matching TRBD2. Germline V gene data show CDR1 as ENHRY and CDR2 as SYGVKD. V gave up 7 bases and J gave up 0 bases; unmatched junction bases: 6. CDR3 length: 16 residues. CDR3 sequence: CAIKREGPYSYNEQFF. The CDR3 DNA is TGTGCCATCAAGCGGGAGGGTCCTTACTCCTACAATGAGCAGTTCTTC.

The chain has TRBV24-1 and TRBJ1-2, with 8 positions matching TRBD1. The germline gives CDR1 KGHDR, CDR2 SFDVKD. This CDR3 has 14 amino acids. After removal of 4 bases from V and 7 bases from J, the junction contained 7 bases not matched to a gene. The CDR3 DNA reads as TGTGCCACCAGTGAGCCTACTCAGGGGGCTGGCTACACCTTC. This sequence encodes CATSEPTQGAGYTF.

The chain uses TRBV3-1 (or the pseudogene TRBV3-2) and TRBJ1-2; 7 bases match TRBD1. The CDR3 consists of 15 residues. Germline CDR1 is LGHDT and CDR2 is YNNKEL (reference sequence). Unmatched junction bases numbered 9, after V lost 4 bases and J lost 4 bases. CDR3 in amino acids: CASSLTDSGGYGYTF. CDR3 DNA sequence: TGTGCCAGCAGCCTCACGGACTCAGGGGGCTATGGCTACACCTTC.

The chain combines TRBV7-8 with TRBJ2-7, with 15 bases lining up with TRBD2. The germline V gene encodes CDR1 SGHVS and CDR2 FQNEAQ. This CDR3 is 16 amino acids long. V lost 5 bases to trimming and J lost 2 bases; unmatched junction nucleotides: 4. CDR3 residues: CASSLRTSGRAYEQYV. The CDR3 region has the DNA TGTGCCAGCAGCCTCCGGACTAGCGGGAGGGCCTACGAGCAGTACGTC.

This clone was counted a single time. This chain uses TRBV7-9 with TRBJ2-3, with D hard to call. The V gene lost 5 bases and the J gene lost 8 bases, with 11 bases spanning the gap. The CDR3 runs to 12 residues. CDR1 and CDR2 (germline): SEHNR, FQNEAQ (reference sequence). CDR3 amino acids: CASSQRVGTQYF. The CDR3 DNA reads TGTGCCAGCAGCCAACGGGTGGGTACGCAGTATTTT.